Listed below are T cell receptor beta chains from one sample, sequenced in a study of blood T cell repertoires in COVID-19. Clones were read by immunoSEQ multiplex PCR, and TCRdb kept only the in-frame ones, dropping some. This sample carries around 480,000 clones, approximately 88% of them seen once, and the ten largest clones take 10% to 15%. The specimen was peripheral blood. These receptors all stem from a woman aged 50 to 60 with COVID-19, enrolled during active disease. Both conserved end residues are part of each CDR3. Each record gives: J gene, D gene, clone size, V gene, CDR3 protein, CDR3 DNA. The D gene is left open where the match is weak. Some rows mark clone size as missing; the rest say once, few, many or name a class of expanded clone.

J: TRBJ2-3
D: TRBD1
size: -
V: TRBV5-6
CDR3: CASSFLDRSTDTQYF
DNA: TGTGCCAGCAGCTTTCTGGACAGGAGCACAGATACGCAGTATTTT

J: TRBJ2-1
D: TRBD2
size: -
V: TRBV6-4
CDR3: CASSELAKNNEQFF
DNA: TGTGCCAGCAGTGAACTAGCGAAAAACAATGAGCAGTTCTTC

J: TRBJ1-5
D: -
size: -
V: TRBV2
CDR3: CASNGRSPRQPQHF
DNA: TGTGCCAGCAATGGTCGGTCCCCGAGGCAGCCCCAACATTTT

J: TRBJ1-2
D: TRBD1
size: -
V: TRBV19
CDR3: CASSIDQGDYGYTF
DNA: TGTGCCAGTAGTATAGACCAGGGGGACTATGGCTACACCTTC

J: TRBJ1-2
D: -
size: -
V: TRBV12-3/TRBV12-4
CDR3: CASRQRTNYGYTF
DNA: TGTGCCAGTCGACAGCGAACTAACTATGGCTACACCTTC

J: TRBJ1-2
D: TRBD1
size: -
V: TRBV7-9
CDR3: CASSSTGTGANYGYTF
DNA: TGTGCCAGCAGCTCCACCGGGACAGGAGCTAACTATGGCTACACCTTC

J: TRBJ2-2
D: TRBD1
size: -
V: TRBV27
CDR3: CASSPGTVTGELFF
DNA: TGTGCCAGCAGTCCCGGGACAGTGACCGGGGAGCTGTTTTTT

J: TRBJ2-7
D: -
size: -
V: TRBV6-1
CDR3: CASSEAPGVSYEQYF
DNA: TGTGCCAGCAGTGAAGCCCCGGGGGTTTCCTACGAGCAGTACTTC

J: TRBJ1-4
D: TRBD1
size: -
V: TRBV10-1
CDR3: CASSLGQANEKLFF
DNA: TGCGCCAGCAGCTTGGGACAGGCTAATGAAAAACTGTTTTTT

J: TRBJ1-1
D: -
size: -
V: TRBV6-5
CDR3: CASSYSYDYQGEAFF
DNA: TGTGCCAGCAGTTACTCTTACGACTATCAGGGGGAAGCTTTCTTT

J: TRBJ2-1
D: TRBD1
size: -
V: TRBV7-2
CDR3: CASSGTGGSYNEQFF
DNA: TGTGCCAGCAGCGGAACAGGGGGCTCCTACAATGAGCAGTTCTTC

J: TRBJ1-5
D: -
size: -
V: TRBV28
CDR3: CASNEGEQPQHF
DNA: TGTGCCAGCAACGAGGGAGAACAGCCCCAGCATTTT

J: TRBJ1-6
D: TRBD1
size: few
V: TRBV5-6
CDR3: CASSRGDRENSPLHF
DNA: TGTGCCAGCTCCCGAGGGGACAGGGAGAATTCACCCCTCCACTTT

J: TRBJ2-7
D: TRBD1
size: -
V: TRBV29-1
CDR3: CSVETGAYEQYF
DNA: TGCAGCGTTGAGACAGGGGCCTACGAGCAGTACTTC

J: TRBJ2-7
D: -
size: -
V: TRBV9
CDR3: CASSPYRDTYEQYF
DNA: TGTGCCAGCAGCCCGTACCGGGACACCTACGAGCAGTACTTC

J: TRBJ1-2
D: -
size: once
V: TRBV5-6
CDR3: CASSSADFGYTF
DNA: TGTGCCAGCAGCTCCGCGGATTTTGGCTACACCTTC

J: TRBJ1-1
D: -
size: -
V: TRBV5-1
CDR3: CASSQQISGITAFF
DNA: TGCGCCAGCAGCCAGCAGATTTCCGGGATAACAGCTTTCTTT

J: TRBJ2-1
D: TRBD2
size: -
V: TRBV7-6
CDR3: CASSSLAEVNEQFF
DNA: TGTGCCAGCAGCAGTCTAGCGGAGGTCAATGAGCAGTTCTTC

J: TRBJ2-1
D: TRBD2
size: -
V: TRBV2
CDR3: CASRPETSGLRQFF
DNA: TGTGCCAGCAGGCCGGAGACTAGCGGGCTAAGGCAGTTCTTC

J: TRBJ2-7
D: -
size: -
V: TRBV6-5
CDR3: CASSGDSFYSYEQYF
DNA: TGTGCCAGCAGCGGCGACAGTTTTTACTCCTACGAGCAGTACTTC

J: TRBJ1-1
D: -
size: -
V: TRBV2
CDR3: CASSERSRDMNTEAFF
DNA: TGTGCCAGCAGTGAACGGTCACGTGATATGAACACTGAAGCTTTCTTT

J: TRBJ2-1
D: -
size: -
V: TRBV23-1
CDR3: CASSPPPSGGGNNEQFF
DNA: TGCGCCAGCAGTCCCCCCCCCTCGGGCGGGGGCAACAATGAGCAGTTCTTC

J: TRBJ2-7
D: -
size: -
V: TRBV19
CDR3: CASSPGGGLTSYEQYF
DNA: TGTGCCAGTAGCCCCGGCGGGGGCCTCACTTCCTACGAGCAGTACTTC

J: TRBJ1-1
D: -
size: -
V: TRBV5-1
CDR3: CASSLELLNTEAFF
DNA: TGCGCCAGCAGCTTGGAACTCCTGAACACTGAAGCTTTCTTT

J: TRBJ2-7
D: -
size: -
V: TRBV9
CDR3: CASSHSRDIIHGSYEQYF
DNA: TGTGCCAGCAGCCATTCCCGGGACATAATCCACGGCTCCTACGAGCAGTACTTC

J: TRBJ2-2
D: TRBD2
size: -
V: TRBV9
CDR3: CASAPGGTGELFF
DNA: TGTGCCAGCGCCCCGGGAGGCACCGGGGAGCTGTTTTTT

J: TRBJ1-6
D: -
size: -
V: TRBV9
CDR3: CASSPLPRVGMNSPLHF
DNA: TGTGCCAGCAGCCCACTGCCCAGGGTGGGGATGAATTCACCCCTCCACTTT

J: TRBJ1-2
D: -
size: -
V: TRBV18
CDR3: CASSPSSGGVYGYTF
DNA: TGTGCCAGCTCACCATCATCGGGGGGCGTCTATGGCTACACCTTC

J: TRBJ1-5
D: TRBD1
size: -
V: TRBV6-5
CDR3: CASSPQGANQPQHF
DNA: TGTGCCAGCAGTCCACAGGGGGCGAACCAGCCCCAGCATTTT

J: TRBJ1-2
D: -
size: -
V: TRBV19
CDR3: CASSTDINYGYTF
DNA: TGTGCCAGTAGTACGGACATTAACTATGGCTACACCTTC

J: TRBJ1-2
D: -
size: -
V: TRBV25-1
CDR3: CASSDGNYGYTF
DNA: TGTGCCAGCAGTGACGGGAACTATGGCTACACCTTC

J: TRBJ1-2
D: -
size: -
V: TRBV3-1/TRBV3-2
CDR3: CASSQVRGYGYTF
DNA: TGTGCCAGCAGCCAAGTAAGGGGCTATGGCTACACCTTC

J: TRBJ2-7
D: -
size: -
V: TRBV18
CDR3: CASSPTSYEQYF
DNA: TGTGCCAGCTCACCAACGAGCTACGAGCAGTACTTC

J: TRBJ1-6
D: -
size: -
V: TRBV27
CDR3: CASSFSGSASNSPLHF
DNA: TGTGCCAGCAGTTTCTCGGGGTCAGCATCTAATTCACCCCTCCACTTT

J: TRBJ2-1
D: TRBD1
size: -
V: TRBV5-4
CDR3: CASSSPGQGFHNEQFF
DNA: TGTGCCAGCAGCTCCCCGGGACAGGGGTTCCACAATGAGCAGTTCTTC

J: TRBJ2-3
D: -
size: -
V: TRBV24-1
CDR3: CATSDQGLDTQYF
DNA: TGTGCCACCAGTGATCAAGGACTAGATACGCAGTATTTT

J: TRBJ2-2
D: TRBD2
size: few
V: TRBV4-2
CDR3: CASSKMGIGGSNTGELFF
DNA: TGTGCCAGCAGTAAAATGGGGATCGGGGGGTCGAACACCGGGGAGCTGTTTTTT

J: TRBJ2-5
D: -
size: -
V: TRBV6-5
CDR3: CATSDTGFQETQYF
DNA: TGTGCCACCTCGGATACAGGCTTTCAAGAGACCCAGTACTTC

J: TRBJ2-6
D: -
size: -
V: TRBV30
CDR3: CAWSRSNPSGANVLTF
DNA: TGTGCCTGGAGCCGCTCTAACCCCTCTGGGGCCAACGTCCTGACTTTC

J: TRBJ1-5
D: TRBD1
size: -
V: TRBV7-9
CDR3: CASSRTGSNQPQHF
DNA: TGTGCCAGCAGCCGGACAGGGAGCAATCAGCCCCAGCATTTT

J: TRBJ2-2
D: -
size: -
V: TRBV5-1
CDR3: CASSLAGGADTGELFF
DNA: TGCGCCAGCAGCTTGGCAGGAGGAGCGGACACCGGGGAGCTGTTTTTT

J: TRBJ1-2
D: TRBD1
size: -
V: TRBV6-5
CDR3: CASSSTGGKTYTF
DNA: TGTGCCAGCAGTTCCACAGGGGGCAAAACCTACACCTTC

J: TRBJ2-1
D: -
size: -
V: TRBV6-2/TRBV6-3
CDR3: CASSSNSGYNEQFF
DNA: TGTGCCAGCAGCTCTAACAGCGGATACAATGAGCAGTTCTTC

J: TRBJ1-4
D: TRBD1
size: -
V: TRBV29-1
CDR3: CSVGNRGDEKLFF
DNA: TGCAGCGTTGGGAACAGGGGAGATGAAAAACTGTTTTTT

J: TRBJ1-6
D: TRBD1
size: -
V: TRBV24-1
CDR3: CATSDLISTGHNSPLHF
DNA: TGTGCCACCAGTGATTTAATTTCGACAGGGCATAATTCACCCCTCCACTTT

J: TRBJ1-1
D: -
size: -
V: TRBV28
CDR3: CASIPSQGIATEAFF
DNA: TGTGCCAGCATCCCAAGCCAGGGGATAGCCACTGAAGCTTTCTTT

J: TRBJ1-2
D: TRBD1
size: -
V: TRBV7-8
CDR3: CASSPRDRGRYGYTF
DNA: TGTGCCAGCAGCCCCAGGGACAGGGGGCGGTATGGCTACACCTTC

J: TRBJ2-1
D: -
size: -
V: TRBV20-1
CDR3: CSARGAGEQFF
DNA: TGCAGTGCTAGAGGCGCTGGTGAGCAGTTCTTC

J: TRBJ1-2
D: TRBD1
size: -
V: TRBV27
CDR3: CASWGQGDRFRYGYTF
DNA: TGTGCCAGCTGGGGACAGGGGGATAGATTTAGGTATGGCTACACCTTC